The present T cell receptor beta chain was sequenced within a study of identical twins. The CDR3 runs to 14 residues. V dropped 4 bases and J dropped 6 bases, with 14 bases sitting between them. In germline, CDR1 is SGHKS, CDR2 YYEKEE (reference sequence). This clonotype was seen at least ten times. TCRdb re-analysed the 5' RACE reads in MiXCR, keeping a single row per CDR3 protein. Of 200,000 to 300,000 distinct CDR3 sequences in the sample, over 9.5% are singletons; the top ten hold about a tenth. The sequencing sample was made of memory T cells sorted from blood. This TCR was sampled from a man aged 45 to 65 in good health. V gene TRBV5-5 combines with J gene TRBJ1-5; perhaps TRBD1 as D (6 bases). CDR3 coding DNA: TGTGCCAGCAGCGTACTACAGGGAGGTCAGCCCCAGCATTTT. Encoded protein: CASSVLQGGQPQHF.